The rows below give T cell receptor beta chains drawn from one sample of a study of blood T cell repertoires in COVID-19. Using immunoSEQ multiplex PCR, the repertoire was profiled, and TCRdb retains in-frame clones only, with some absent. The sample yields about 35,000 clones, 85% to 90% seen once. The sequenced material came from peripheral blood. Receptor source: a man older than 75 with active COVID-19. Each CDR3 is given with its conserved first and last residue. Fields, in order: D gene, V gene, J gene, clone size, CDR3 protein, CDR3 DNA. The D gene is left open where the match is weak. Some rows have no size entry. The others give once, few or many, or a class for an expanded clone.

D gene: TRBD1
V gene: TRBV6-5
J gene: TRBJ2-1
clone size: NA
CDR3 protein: CASSPGQGLNEQFF
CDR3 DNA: TGTGCCAGCAGTCCGGGACAGGGGTTGAATGAGCAGTTCTTC

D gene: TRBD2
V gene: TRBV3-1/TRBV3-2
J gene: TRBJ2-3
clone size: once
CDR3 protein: CASSQAGGFTDTQYF
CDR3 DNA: TGTGCCAGCAGCCAAGCGGGAGGGTTCACAGATACGCAGTATTTT

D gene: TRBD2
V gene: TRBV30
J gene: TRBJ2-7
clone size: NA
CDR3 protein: CAWSLGGGSYEQYF
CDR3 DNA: TGTGCCTGGAGTCTTGGGGGGGGTAGCTACGAGCAGTACTTC

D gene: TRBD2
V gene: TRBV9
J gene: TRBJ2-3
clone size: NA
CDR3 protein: CASSPRPTSSDTQYF
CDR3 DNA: TGTGCCAGCAGCCCCCGCCCGACTAGCAGTGATACGCAGTATTTT

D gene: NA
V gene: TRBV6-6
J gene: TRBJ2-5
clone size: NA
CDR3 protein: CASSYSRGWEETQYF
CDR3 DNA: TGTGCCAGCAGTTACTCAAGGGGGTGGGAAGAGACCCAGTACTTC

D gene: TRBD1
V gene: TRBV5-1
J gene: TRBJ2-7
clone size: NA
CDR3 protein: CASSFNRGQGEQYF
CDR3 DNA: TGCGCCAGCAGCTTTAACAGGGGGCAGGGGGAGCAGTACTTC

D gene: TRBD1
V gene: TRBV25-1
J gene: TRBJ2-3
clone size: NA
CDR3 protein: CASSEWGVGRGNSDTQYF
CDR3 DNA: TGTGCCAGCAGTGAATGGGGCGTGGGCAGGGGGAACTCAGATACGCAGTATTTT

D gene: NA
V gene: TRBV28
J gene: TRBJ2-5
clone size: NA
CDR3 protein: CASSTLDTYQETQYF
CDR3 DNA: TGTGCCAGCAGTACGCTCGACACGTACCAAGAGACCCAGTACTTC

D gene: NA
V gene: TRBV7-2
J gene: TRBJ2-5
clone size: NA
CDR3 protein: CASSPSGGHLGETQYF
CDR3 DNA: TGTGCCAGCAGCCCCTCGGGCGGGCACCTGGGAGAGACCCAGTACTTC

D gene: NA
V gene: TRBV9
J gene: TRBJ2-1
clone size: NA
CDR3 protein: CASSVVPGGNEQFF
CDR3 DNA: TGTGCCAGCAGCGTAGTTCCAGGGGGGAATGAGCAGTTCTTC

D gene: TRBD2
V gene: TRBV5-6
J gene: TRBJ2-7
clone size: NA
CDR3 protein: CASSSGLAVSYEQYF
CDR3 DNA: TGTGCCAGCAGCTCCGGACTAGCGGTCTCCTACGAGCAGTACTTC

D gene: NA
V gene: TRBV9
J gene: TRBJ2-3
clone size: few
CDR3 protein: CASSVGGDYSTQYF
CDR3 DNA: TGTGCCAGCAGCGTAGGAGGTGACTACTCTACGCAGTATTTT

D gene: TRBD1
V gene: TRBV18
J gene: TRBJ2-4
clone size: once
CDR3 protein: CASSPGQGGFLAKNIQYF
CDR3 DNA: TGTGCCAGCTCACCGGGACAGGGTGGATTCCTAGCCAAAAACATTCAGTACTTC

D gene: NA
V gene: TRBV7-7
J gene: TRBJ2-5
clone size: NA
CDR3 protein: CASSYPIAGQETQYF
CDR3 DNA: TGTGCCAGCAGCTATCCGATTGCAGGCCAAGAGACCCAGTACTTC

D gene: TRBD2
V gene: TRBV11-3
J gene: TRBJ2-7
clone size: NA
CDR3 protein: CASSLTSVNEQYF
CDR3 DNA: TGTGCCAGCAGCTTGACTAGCGTCAACGAGCAGTACTTC

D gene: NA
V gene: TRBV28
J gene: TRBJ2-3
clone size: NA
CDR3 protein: CASEDTGTPTDTQYF
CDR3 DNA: TGTGCCAGCGAGGACACAGGGACGCCCACAGATACGCAGTATTTT

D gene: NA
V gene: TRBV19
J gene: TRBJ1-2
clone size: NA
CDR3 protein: CASNTGNYGYTF
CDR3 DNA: TGTGCCAGTAACACAGGGAACTATGGCTACACCTTC

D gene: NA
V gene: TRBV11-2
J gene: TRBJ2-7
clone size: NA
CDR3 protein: CASSIGRGNYEQYF
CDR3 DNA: TGTGCCAGCAGCATAGGCCGGGGAAACTACGAGCAGTACTTC

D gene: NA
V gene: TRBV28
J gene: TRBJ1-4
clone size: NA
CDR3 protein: CASKIGGSDEKLFF
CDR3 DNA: TGTGCCAGCAAAATCGGGGGTTCTGATGAAAAACTGTTTTTT

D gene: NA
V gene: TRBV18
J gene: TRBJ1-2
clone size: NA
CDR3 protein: CASSVTANYGYTF
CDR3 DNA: TGTGCCAGCTCAGTGACAGCTAACTATGGCTACACCTTC

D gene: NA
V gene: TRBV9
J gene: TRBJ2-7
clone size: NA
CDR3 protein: CASSMGDINYEQYF
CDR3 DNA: TGTGCCAGCAGCATGGGGGACATTAACTACGAGCAGTACTTC

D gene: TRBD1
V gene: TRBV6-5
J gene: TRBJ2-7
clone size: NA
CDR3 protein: CASRRDRGIYEQYF
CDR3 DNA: TGTGCCAGCAGACGGGACAGAGGAATCTACGAGCAGTACTTC

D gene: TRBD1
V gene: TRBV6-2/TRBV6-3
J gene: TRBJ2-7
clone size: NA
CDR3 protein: CASSSSDRDYEQYF
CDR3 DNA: TGTGCCAGCAGTTCCTCGGACAGGGACTACGAGCAGTACTTC

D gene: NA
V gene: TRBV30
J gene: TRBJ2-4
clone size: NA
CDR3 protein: CAWSVRSGVGQENIQYF
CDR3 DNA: TGTGCCTGGAGTGTACGTTCGGGAGTGGGGCAAGAAAACATTCAGTACTTC

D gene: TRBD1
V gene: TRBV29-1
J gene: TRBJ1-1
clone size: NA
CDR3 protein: CSVGGQGDTEAFF
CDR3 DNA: TGCAGCGTTGGGGGGCAGGGGGACACTGAAGCTTTCTTT

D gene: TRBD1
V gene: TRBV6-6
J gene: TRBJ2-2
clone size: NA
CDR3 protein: CASRTGGRGELFF
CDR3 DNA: TGTGCCAGCAGAACAGGGGGGCGCGGGGAGCTGTTTTTT

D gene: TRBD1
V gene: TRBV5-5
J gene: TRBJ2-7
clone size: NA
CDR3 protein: CASGGQGAGEQYF
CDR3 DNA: TGTGCCAGCGGGGGACAGGGGGCGGGAGAGCAGTACTTC

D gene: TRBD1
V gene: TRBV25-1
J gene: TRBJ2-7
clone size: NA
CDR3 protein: CASSQAGGVYEQYF
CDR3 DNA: TGTGCCAGCAGTCAGGCAGGGGGCGTTTACGAGCAGTACTTC

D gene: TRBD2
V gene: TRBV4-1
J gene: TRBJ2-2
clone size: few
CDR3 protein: CASSARTSGRGTGELFF
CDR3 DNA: TGCGCCAGCAGCGCCCGGACTAGCGGGAGGGGCACCGGGGAGCTGTTTTTT

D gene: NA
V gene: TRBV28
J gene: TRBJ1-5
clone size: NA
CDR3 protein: CASSLRGSRNQPQHF
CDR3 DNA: TGTGCCAGCAGTTTACGGGGTTCTCGCAATCAGCCCCAGCATTTT

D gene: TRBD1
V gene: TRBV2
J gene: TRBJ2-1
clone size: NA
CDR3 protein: CASNMRVGQGVDNEQFF
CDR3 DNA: TGTGCCAGCAATATGAGGGTGGGGCAGGGGGTTGACAATGAGCAGTTCTTC

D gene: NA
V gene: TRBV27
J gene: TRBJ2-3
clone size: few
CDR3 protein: CASSHSADTQYF
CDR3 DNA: TGTGCCAGCAGTCATAGCGCAGATACGCAGTATTTT

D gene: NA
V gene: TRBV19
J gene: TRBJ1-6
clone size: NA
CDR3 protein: CASSPGQSPSPLHF
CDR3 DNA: TGTGCCAGTAGCCCCGGACAATCCCCCTCACCCCTCCACTTT

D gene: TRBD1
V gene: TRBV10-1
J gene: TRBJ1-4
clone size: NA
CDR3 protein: CASSSGTAVEKLFF
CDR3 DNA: TGCGCCAGCAGCTCGGGGACAGCGGTTGAAAAACTGTTTTTT

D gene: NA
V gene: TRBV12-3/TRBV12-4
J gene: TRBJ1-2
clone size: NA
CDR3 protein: CASSYSKNYGYTF
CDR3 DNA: TGTGCCAGCAGTTACAGCAAAAACTATGGCTACACCTTC

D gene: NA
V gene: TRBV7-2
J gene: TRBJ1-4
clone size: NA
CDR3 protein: CASSLRGSNEKLFF
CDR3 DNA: TGTGCCAGCAGCTTACGGGGGAGTAATGAAAAACTGTTTTTT

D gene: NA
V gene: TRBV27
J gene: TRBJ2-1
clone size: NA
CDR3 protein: CASSLQGYNEQFF
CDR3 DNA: TGTGCCAGCAGTCTTCAGGGCTACAATGAGCAGTTCTTC

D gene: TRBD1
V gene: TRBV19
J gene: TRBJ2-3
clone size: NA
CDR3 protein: CASSPTGVMNTQYF
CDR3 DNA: TGTGCCAGTAGCCCGACAGGGGTGATGAATACGCAGTATTTT

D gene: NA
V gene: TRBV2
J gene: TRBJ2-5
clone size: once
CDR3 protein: CASSRRLDQETQYF
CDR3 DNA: TGTGCCAGCAGTCGAAGACTAGACCAAGAGACCCAGTACTTC

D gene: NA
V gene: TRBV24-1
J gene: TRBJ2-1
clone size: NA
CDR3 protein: CATSDYRAGNEQFF
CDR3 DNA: TGTGCCACCAGTGACTACCGGGCGGGCAATGAGCAGTTCTTC

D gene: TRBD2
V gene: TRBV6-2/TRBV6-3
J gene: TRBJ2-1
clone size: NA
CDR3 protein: CASSLTSGIYNEQFF
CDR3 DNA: TGTGCCAGCAGTCTGACTAGCGGGATTTACAATGAGCAGTTCTTC

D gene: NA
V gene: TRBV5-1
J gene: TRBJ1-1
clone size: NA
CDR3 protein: CASHRGGANEAFF
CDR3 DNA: TGCGCCAGTCATAGGGGAGGAGCTAATGAAGCTTTCTTT

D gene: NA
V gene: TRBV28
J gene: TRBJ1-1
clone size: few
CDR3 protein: CASSLEAPPEAFF
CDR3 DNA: TGTGCCAGCAGTTTAGAGGCTCCTCCGGAAGCTTTCTTT

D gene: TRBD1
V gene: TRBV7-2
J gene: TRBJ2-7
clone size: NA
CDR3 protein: CASSLPSEAGQVRYEQYF
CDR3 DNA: TGTGCCAGCAGCCTCCCTTCGGAGGCCGGACAGGTTCGATACGAGCAGTACTTC

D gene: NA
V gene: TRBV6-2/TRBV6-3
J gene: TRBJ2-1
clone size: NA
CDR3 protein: CASSGGLPPVREQFF
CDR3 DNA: TGTGCCAGCAGTGGAGGGCTACCCCCCGTTAGGGAGCAGTTCTTC

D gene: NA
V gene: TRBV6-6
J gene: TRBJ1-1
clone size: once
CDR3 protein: CATSNVNTEAFF
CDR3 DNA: TGTGCCACCTCTAATGTGAACACTGAAGCTTTCTTT

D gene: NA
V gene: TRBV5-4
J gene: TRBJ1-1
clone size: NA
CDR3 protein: CASSLDGGRITEAFF
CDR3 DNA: TGTGCCAGCAGCCTGGATGGAGGACGGATCACTGAAGCTTTCTTT

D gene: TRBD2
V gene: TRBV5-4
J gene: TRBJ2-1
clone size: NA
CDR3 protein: CASSSAGGRNEQFF
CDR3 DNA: TGTGCCAGCAGCTCAGCGGGAGGGCGCAATGAGCAGTTCTTC

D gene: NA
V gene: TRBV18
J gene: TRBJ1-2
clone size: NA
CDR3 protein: CASSPPQTTHGYTF
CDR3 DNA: TGTGCCAGCTCACCACCACAGACCACTCATGGCTACACCTTC